Included here is one T cell receptor (beta chain) sequence, with context. Its antigen is unknown. Via MiXCR, TCRdb re-called the 5' RACE reads, giving one row per CDR3 protein. The sample lists 130,000 or so distinct CDR3 sequences, approximately 17% occurring once. The entry originates in a study of CD8 T cells in ankylosing spondylitis. The V segment lost 11 bases and the J segment 3 bases; nucleotides outside the gene matches: 19. Germline CDR1 and CDR2: LGHDT and YNNKEL (reference sequence). The CDR3 covers 19 residues. General observations from the study: Several highly homologous variants made up a TCR beta motif, and this motif appeared characteristic of ankylosing spondylitis blood. The authors reported significant enrichment of disease-linked clones in matched ankylosing spondylitis synovial fluid.

The chain couples TRBV3-1 to TRBJ2-1; TRBD2 matches at 13 bases. This TCR derives from a male donor with ankylosing spondylitis. Sequencing was performed on blood, either unsorted or a sorted T cell fraction (not recorded which). As DNA, the CDR3 is TGTGCCTGCTCCCAAGAGGCGGGGACTAGCGGGAACATCTACAATGAGCAGTTCTTC. This encodes CACSQEAGTSGNIYNEQFF.